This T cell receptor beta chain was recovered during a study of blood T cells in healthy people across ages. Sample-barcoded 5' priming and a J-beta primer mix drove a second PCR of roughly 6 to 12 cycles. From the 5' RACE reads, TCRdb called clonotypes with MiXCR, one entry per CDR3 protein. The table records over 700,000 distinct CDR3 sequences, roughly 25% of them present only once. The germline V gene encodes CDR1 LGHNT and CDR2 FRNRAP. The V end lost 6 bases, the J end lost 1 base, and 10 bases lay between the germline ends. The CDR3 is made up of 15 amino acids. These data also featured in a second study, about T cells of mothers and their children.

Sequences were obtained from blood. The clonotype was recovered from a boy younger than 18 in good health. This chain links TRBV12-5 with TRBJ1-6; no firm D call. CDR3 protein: CASGSDMSYNSPLHF. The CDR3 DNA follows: TGTGCTAGTGGCTCCGACATGTCCTATAATTCACCCCTCCACTTT.